The subject of this entry is one T cell receptor (beta chain). Its antigen is unknown. The data are from a study of T cell responses to AZD1222 COVID-19 vaccine. Whole-study findings and limits: Reportedly, close to half of spike-specific TCRs are directed against unmutated variant regions. Regions 160-218 and 743-854 dominated among vaccine-associated CD4 TCRs spanning spike. Only a handful of people who got AZD1222 tested seropositive at baseline.

Assay: immunoSEQ multiplex PCR; the TCRdb copy retains only in-frame clones and omits some. Found here are about 180,000 clones, approximately 92% of them singletons; the top ten hold approximately 0.98%. Trimming removed 6 bases from V and 2 bases from J; junction bases left unmatched: 10. This CDR3 spans 16 amino acids. Germline values: CDR1 LNHDA, CDR2 SQIVND (reference sequence). The TCR comes from an adult who received the MenACWY meningococcal vaccine as a control. The rearrangement joins TRBV19 to TRBJ1-2, with 9 bases that match TRBD1. The source was peripheral blood, collected 28 days after the second dose of the MenACWY control vaccine. In DNA form, the CDR3 reads TGTGCCAGTAGCCTAGCCCCGACAGGGGGAAACTATGGCTACACCTTC. Translated: CASSLAPTGGNYGYTF.